The present TCR beta chain was sequenced within a study of shared clonotypes between healthy human individuals. Broader study findings: All-four-donor shared clonotypes had higher generation probabilities than non-shared clonotypes did. A handful of donors had around 5% of their naive CD4 clonotypes in common.

With respect to this clone: Antigen specificity is unknown.

A deep-level run was used for the assay. Some 30,000 T cell genomes, or roughly 200 ng DNA, went into the sorted-subset replicate PCRs. Sequenced by immunoSEQ multiplex PCR; TCRdb stores in-frame clones only, minus some. The repertoire holds approximately 1,000,000 clones, with about 72% as singletons. V lost 5 bases to trimming and J lost 5 bases, with 15 bases between them. CDR3 length equals 13 residues. The germline gives CDR1 GTSNPN, CDR2 SVGIG (reference sequence). Input material: memory CD4+ T cells from PBMCs. Described subset: CD45RA-negative fraction. The source of this sequence is a man aged 18 to 30 in good health. Some clones in this sample may be carry-over from other donors' samples. V usage is TRBV30 and J usage is TRBJ2-5, with D perhaps TRBD1 or TRBD2 (6 bases each). For the CDR3, the DNA is TGTGCCTGGGAAGGGGGGTACGGGGAGACCCAGTACTTC. It specifies CAWEGGYGETQYF.